Below, 19 T cell receptor beta chains from the same sample are listed, as sequenced in a study of identical twins (dated by TCRdb to the mid-2010s). Receptors were amplified or captured by 5' RACE. Sequenced on an Illumina HiSeq 2000. TCRdb's own reprocessing of the public reads used fastp at Q25 and MiXCR and kept productive beta chains. One record per CDR3 amino acid sequence lists the most common genes and DNA. The sample table records 350,000 to 500,000 distinct CDR3 sequences; approximately 18% of these occur just once. Of the sample, around 10% is held by the ten largest clones. The sequenced sample was naive T cells sorted from blood. The cell subset or site label of this sample denotes: cells isolated with a human naive T-cell isolation kit. The receptors were gathered from a man between 45 and 60 years old in good health.

V is TRBV7-6 and J is TRBJ2-7; D is possibly TRBD1 or TRBD2 (5 bases each). Germline CDR1 and CDR2: SGHVS and FNYEAQ. Trimming took off 1 base at V and 1 base at J, with 8 bases between the two ends. The length of the CDR3 is 14 residues. CDR3 nucleotides: TGTGCCAGCAGCTTAGGAGGGGCGTCCTACGAGCAGTACTTC. Its protein product is CASSLGGASYEQYF.

This clonotype was seen many times. V is TRBV10-3 and J is TRBJ2-5, with TRBD2 matching over 15 bases. The CDR3 length is 19 residues. With 6 bases clipped from V and 4 bases from J, the junction kept 15 bases outside the gene matches. Germline CDR1 reads ENHRY; CDR2 reads SYGVKD. The CDR3 sequence is CAISSGLAGGPGVGETQYF. CDR3 in DNA: TGTGCCATCAGCTCCGGACTAGCGGGGGGGCCGGGGGTTGGAGAGACCCAGTACTTC.

This clonotype came up many times. The rearrangement links TRBV5-6 to TRBJ2-1; D is unclear. This CDR3 comprises 14 residues. The V gene's germline CDR1 is SGHDT and CDR2 YYEEEE. The germline V and J ends were trimmed by 4 bases and 8 bases, with 16 bases remaining between them. The CDR3 region is CASSGSAVVDEQFF. The CDR3, as DNA: TGTGCCAGCAGCGGGTCGGCAGTAGTCGATGAGCAGTTCTTC.

This clonotype was counted a few times. The gene calls are TRBV12-3 or TRBV12-4 and TRBJ1-2; D unresolved. The CDR3 spans 14 residues. Trimming took off 3 bases at V and 0 bases at J, with 8 bases between the two ends. The CDR3 is CASSLAATNYGYTF. In DNA form, the CDR3 reads TGTGCCAGCAGTTTGGCAGCTACTAACTATGGCTACACCTTC.

The sample holds a few counts of this clonotype. The chain is built from TRBV5-1 and TRBJ2-2; D is ambiguous. Germline assignment: CDR1 SGHRS and CDR2 YFSETQ. The CDR3 runs to 14 residues. V lost 0 bases, J lost 5 bases, and 8 bases lay in between. The CDR3 region has the DNA TGCGCCAGCAGCTTGGGTTCGGCTACCGGGGAGCTGTTTTTT. It codes for CASSLGSATGELFF. The full variable domain, in which reference TRBV5-1 and TRBJ2-2 provide the parts outside the CDR3, is KAGVTQTPRYLIKTRGQQVTLSCSPISGHRSVSWYQQTPGQGLQFLFEYFSETQRNKGNFPGRFSGRQFSNSRSEMNVSTLELGDSALYLCASSLGSATGELFFGEGSRLTVL.

The V call is TRBV4-3, the J call TRBJ2-1; D unresolved. Germline lookup yields CDR1 LGHNA and CDR2 YSLEER. The V end was cut by 0 bases, the J end by 0 bases, with 21 bases between. CDR3 size: 20 residues. CDR3 nucleotides: TGCGCCAGCAGCCAAGATTTCCCGGGCCCCGGCGTAAGCTCCTACAATGAGCAGTTCTTC. Translated, it gives CASSQDFPGPGVSSYNEQFF.

This clonotype was seen at least ten times. The rearrangement links TRBV12-3 or TRBV12-4 to TRBJ1-1; the match to TRBD1 covers 7 bases. Losses at the gene ends were 6 bases for V and 11 bases for J; bases not matched to a gene: 15. The length of the CDR3 is 14 residues. The CDR3 nucleotides are TGTGCCAGCAGGACGGGACAGCTTGTACCGGAGGCTTTCTTT. Translation gives CASRTGQLVPEAFF.

This clonotype occurred many times. The V call is TRBV5-1, the J call TRBJ2-7, with 7 positions matching TRBD2. CDR1 and CDR2 from the germline V gene are SGHRS and YFSETQ. V was clipped by 4 bases and J by 0 bases; unmatched bases: 4. This CDR3 spans 14 amino acids. CDR3 DNA: TGCGCCAGCAGCCGCGGGGGAGCCTCCTACGAGCAGTACTTC. Protein product: CASSRGGASYEQYF.

This clonotype was seen repeatedly, ten times or more. The chain joins TRBV21-1 to TRBJ2-1; TRBD2 is the table's D call, not checked against the DNA. TRBV21-1 is termed a pseudogene. The CDR3 length is 23 residues. The CDR3, as DNA: TGTGCCAGCAGCAAAAGGGGGCCCCAGGTGAACGGCAAACGGGAGGGGGCCTACAATGAGCAGTTCTTC. The encoded protein is CASSKRGPQVNGKREGAYNEQFF.

This clonotype was found a few times. The rearrangement links TRBV10-3 to TRBJ2-7; no clear D. Germline V gene data show CDR1 as ENHRY and CDR2 as SYGVKD. CDR3 length: 9 residues. CDR3 bases: TGTGCAGTAGGCCACGAGCAGTACTTC. Translating it yields CAVGHEQYF.

This clonotype showed up just a few times. V and J are TRBV29-1 and TRBJ1-2; D possibly corresponds to TRBD1 (6 bases). The CDR3 contains 14 residues. Trimming left V 6 bases short and J 1 base short, with 15 bases between. In germline, CDR1 is SQVTM, CDR2 ANQGSEA. CDR3 bases: TGCAGCGTCGCGTTTGGGACAATTAACTATGGCTACACCTTC. Translated, it gives CSVAFGTINYGYTF. The whole variable domain, remainder taken from reference TRBV29-1 and TRBJ1-2, is SAVISQKPSRDICQRGTSLTIQCQVDSQVTMMFWYRQQPGQSLTLIATANQGSEATYESGFVIDKFPISRPNLTFSTLTVSNMSPEDSSIYLCSVAFGTINYGYTFGSGTRLTVV.

The chain employs TRBV27 and TRBJ1-2; D uncertain. V shed 8 bases and J shed 2 bases, with 24 bases lying between them. CDR3 length: 17 amino acids. Germline values: CDR1 MNHEY, CDR2 SMNVEV (reference sequence). The chain's CDR3 is CASPFSGGCMANYGYTF. The CDR3 nucleotides read TGTGCCAGCCCGTTTTCGGGAGGTTGTATGGCGAACTATGGCTACACCTTC.

This clonotype has ten or more counts. CDR3 protein: CAISESYKVSGTEGLETQYF. CDR3 nucleotide sequence: TGTGCCATCAGTGAGTCATACAAAGTCTCCGGGACAGAGGGTCTTGAGACCCAGTACTTC. The genes are TRBV10-3 and TRBJ2-5; 7 bases are shared with TRBD1. V shed 0 bases, J shed 5 bases, and the junction held 21 bases outside the gene matches. The CDR3 covers 20 residues. Germline CDR1 ENHRY, CDR2 SYGVKD.

This clonotype was seen many times. V is TRBV20-1 and J is TRBJ2-1, with 10 bases lining up with TRBD2. The CDR3 is 15 amino acids. V lost 0 bases to trimming and J lost 4 bases; unmatched junction nucleotides: 3. CDR1 is DFQATT and CDR2 is SNEGSKA in the germline V gene (reference sequence). The chain's CDR3 is CSARDTSGAYNEQFF. The CDR3 bases are TGCAGTGCTAGAGACACTAGCGGGGCGTACAATGAGCAGTTCTTC.

This clonotype appeared a few times. The gene calls are TRBV12-3 or TRBV12-4 and TRBJ1-6; D is perhaps TRBD1 (5 bases). Trimming pared 7 bases from V and 7 bases from J, leaving 17 bases between. The CDR3 extends over 15 amino acids. CDR3 residues: CASTPTEVGNSPLHF. In DNA form, the CDR3 reads TGTGCCAGCACCCCGACAGAGGTCGGGAATTCACCCCTCCACTTT.

J is TRBJ2-2 and V is TRBV3-1; D perhaps matches TRBD1 (6 bases). The V end lost 1 base, the J end lost 5 bases, and 26 bases lay between the germline ends. The CDR3 covers 20 residues. Germline values: CDR1 LGHDT, CDR2 YNNKEL (reference sequence). The CDR3 nucleotides are TGTGCCAGCAGCCAAGTGGTTGGGGGCAGCTGGAGAAGACCTACCGGGGAGCTGTTTTTT. Protein: CASSQVVGGSWRRPTGELFF.

This chain links TRBV5-1 with TRBJ2-5; TRBD2 is a possible D gene (6 bases). The V end was cut by 4 bases, the J end by 3 bases, with 16 bases between. This CDR3 comprises 15 residues. CDR1 and CDR2 from the germline V gene are SGHRS and YFSETQ. The CDR3, as DNA: TGCGCCAGCAGCGCCATTGGAGGGCCCGAAGAGACCCAGTACTTC. Amino acids: CASSAIGGPEETQYF.

This clonotype has a single count. This chain's CDR3 is CAWRELTGFLDYGYTF. CDR3 in DNA: TGTGCCTGGAGAGAGCTGACAGGGTTCCTAGACTATGGCTACACCTTC. This chain links TRBV30 with TRBJ1-2, with 7 bases lining up with TRBD1. The CDR3 length is 16 residues. V trimming: 3 bases; J trimming: 3 bases; junction bases outside the gene matches: 13. CDR1 and CDR2 (germline): GTSNPN, SVGIG (reference sequence).

This clonotype has a handful of counts. J is TRBJ2-1 and V is TRBV20-1; D is ambiguous. Between the trimmed V and J ends, which lost 8 bases and 3 bases, there was a span of 11 bases. Germline CDR1 and CDR2: DFQATT and SNEGSKA (reference sequence). This CDR3 has 12 residues. CDR3 region: CSPNQDYNEQFF. In nucleotides, the CDR3 is TGCAGTCCTAATCAGGACTACAATGAGCAGTTCTTC.